One and the same sample provided the 6 T cell receptor beta chains below, sequenced in a study of CD8 T cells in Susac syndrome. Random hexamers served to reverse transcribe roughly 0.45 to 1 ug RNA. TCRdb independently ran MiXCR on the immunoSEQ multiplex PCR reads; one entry per CDR3 protein. This repertoire shows 120,000 to 150,000 distinct CDR3 sequences, around 94% found once; its top ten account for approximately 0.3%. Material for sequencing was CD8+ T cells from PBMCs. These receptors all come from a human donor in good health.

CDR3 protein: CASRTTGGVHYGYTF. Here the CDR3 DNA reads TGTGCCAGCAGGACGACAGGGGGGGTTCACTATGGCTACACCTTC. The chain is built from TRBV27 and TRBJ1-2; 9 bases are shared with TRBD1. V trimming: 6 bases; J trimming: 3 bases; junction bases outside the gene matches: 8. In germline, CDR1 is MNHEY, CDR2 SMNVEV (reference sequence). The CDR3 has 15 amino acids.

The chain recombines TRBV9 with TRBJ2-1; 15 bases align to TRBD2. With 3 bases clipped from V and 0 bases from J, the junction kept 10 bases outside the gene matches. The CDR3 contains 20 residues. The germline CDR1 and CDR2 sequences are SGDLS and YYNGEE. This chain's CDR3 is CASSDTWTSGRVSSYNEQFF. DNA of the CDR3: TGTGCCAGCAGCGATACCTGGACTAGCGGGAGGGTTAGCTCCTACAATGAGCAGTTCTTC.

The rearrangement joins TRBV6-6 to TRBJ2-5; D perhaps matches TRBD2 (6 bases). Germline V CDR1 and CDR2: MNHNY, SVGAGI (reference sequence). The length of the CDR3 is 12 residues. Trimming removed 4 bases from V and 4 bases from J, with 7 bases in between. The CDR3 loop is CASSWDSETQYF. DNA for the CDR3: TGTGCCAGCAGTTGGGACTCAGAGACCCAGTACTTC.

This sequence joins TRBV12-3 or TRBV12-4 and TRBJ2-5; D gene ambiguous. Trimming left V 2 bases short and J 3 bases short, with 10 bases between. The CDR3 is 14 residues long. CDR3 in amino acids: CASSLPGFEETQYF. The CDR3 DNA reads TGTGCCAGCAGTTTACCTGGGTTTGAAGAGACCCAGTACTTC.

The chain links TRBV20-1 to TRBJ2-1, with 11 bases fitting TRBD2. Germline V gives CDR1 DFQATT, CDR2 SNEGSKA (reference sequence). CDR3 length: 14 residues. V dropped 6 bases and J dropped 6; count of bases not matched to a gene: 7. The CDR3 loop reads CSAPGLAESNEQFF. The CDR3 DNA is TGCAGTGCCCCGGGACTAGCGGAATCCAATGAGCAGTTCTTC.

This chain links TRBV11-1 with TRBJ2-7, with D tentatively TRBD1 or TRBD2 (5 bases each). V was cut by 5 bases and J by 5 bases, with 22 bases left in between. CDR1 SGHAT and CDR2 FQDESV come from the germline V gene (reference sequence). The CDR3 is made up of 16 amino acids. CDR3 nucleotides: TGTGCCAGCAGCCCGGGGCCTACCCTTACGATGGACGAGCAGTACTTC. Protein sequence: CASSPGPTLTMDEQYF.